This T cell receptor beta chain was obtained from a study of molecular identifiers for immune sequencing clone quantification. General observations from the study: In naive cells, clones above 20 RNA copies held under 1% of molecules, whereas in effector cells they held over 99%. Underestimated sizes of highly expanded clones could result from identical TCR molecules that share a barcode.

Sorting selected naive CD8 T cells with a CD8+CD4-CCR7+CD45RA+ phenotype. Comments on this clonotype: Its matching antigen is unknown.

Previously described methods and listed TCR primers produced bulk TCR libraries. TCRdb re-called the PCR reads through MiXCR, storing one row per CDR3 protein. The sample carries over 300,000 distinct CDR3 sequences, 24% recorded once. The CDR3 has 16 residues. Germline trimming cut 6 bases from V and 3 bases from J; bases unmatched to any gene: 9. Germline V gene lookup returns CDR1 SGHTA and CDR2 FQGNSA. The chain is built from TRBV7-2 and TRBJ2-1, with 9 bases aligning to TRBD2. Sequencing used naive CD8+ T cells from blood, with Jurkat cell RNA spiked in. Subset in this sample: FACS-sorted CD8+CD4-CCR7+CD45RA+ naive T cells. This TCR derives from a human donor in good health. Some libraries in this study had Jurkat cell RNA spiked in. CDR3 region: CASSDLAGDNYNEQFF. The CDR3 bases are TGTGCCAGCAGTGACTTAGCGGGGGACAACTACAATGAGCAGTTCTTC.